This TCR beta chain was sequenced during a study of OX40 agonist ivuxolimab in advanced cancers. Turning to this clone: The antigen is undetermined.

General study findings and limits: CD8+ T cells showed, on average, more clonal expansion than CD4+ cells. Clonal expansion was among the lowest in partial responders at 0.1-3.0 mg/kg, especially CD8+.

Repertoires were generated with immunoSEQ multiplex PCR, while TCRdb's copy carries only in-frame clones and drops some. The data contain roughly 100,000 clones, 84% of them seen just once; the ten biggest clones take up about 5.8%. The sequence was obtained from an adult with an advanced solid tumor such as melanoma, head and neck, liver or kidney cancer. Sample: CD4+ or CD8+ T cells sorted from blood, taken in a trial of the OX40 agonist ivuxolimab.

CDR3 residues: CASGNMDYSGGGTDTQYF. The CDR3 DNA is TGTGCCAGCGGGAATATGGACTATAGCGGGGGTGGCACAGATACGCAGTATTTT. The chain combines TRBV28 with TRBJ2-3, with 9 bases that match TRBD2. Trimming took 8 bases from V and 1 from J; bases not matched to a gene: 16. Germline CDR1 is MDHEN and CDR2 is SYDVKM. CDR3 size: 18 residues.